This T cell receptor beta chain originates from a study of shared clonotypes between healthy human individuals. The study's findings and limits: Larger richness was generally estimated for naive than memory subsets.

The germline V gene encodes CDR1 SNHLY and CDR2 FYNNEI. This CDR3 comprises 12 residues. J gave up 6 bases and V 7 bases, and 3 bases lay outside the gene matches. Sequencing used immunoSEQ multiplex PCR; TCRdb keeps in-frame clones, though not all of them. The sample contains about 2.2 million clones, 93% of which appear only once. Naive CD8 isolation took CD45RO-negative cells positively selected for CCR7 and excluded terminally differentiated effector memory CD45RA+ cells. As concerns this clone: Its antigen is unidentified.

The V gene is TRBV2, the J gene TRBJ2-7, with 10 bases fitting TRBD2. This receptor was obtained from a man in his late teens or twenties in good health. Some clones in this sample may be carry-over from other donors' samples. The sample consisted of naive CD8+ T cells from PBMCs. The CDR3 reads CASKAGGLEQYF. CDR3 in DNA: TGTGCCAGCAAAGCGGGAGGGCTCGAGCAGTACTTC.